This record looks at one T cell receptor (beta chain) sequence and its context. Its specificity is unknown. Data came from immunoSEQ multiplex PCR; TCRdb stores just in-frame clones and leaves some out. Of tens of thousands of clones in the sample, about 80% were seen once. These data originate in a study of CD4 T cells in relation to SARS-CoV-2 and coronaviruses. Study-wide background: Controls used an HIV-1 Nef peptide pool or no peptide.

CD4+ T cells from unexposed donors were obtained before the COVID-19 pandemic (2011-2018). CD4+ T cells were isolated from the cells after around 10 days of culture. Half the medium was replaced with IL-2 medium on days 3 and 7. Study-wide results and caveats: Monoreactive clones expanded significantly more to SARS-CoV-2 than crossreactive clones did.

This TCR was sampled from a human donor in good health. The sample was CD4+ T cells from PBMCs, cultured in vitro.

The CDR3 DNA reads as TGTGCCAGTAGGGCAGGGGGTGAGGATGAGCAGTTCTTC. Residues: CASRAGGEDEQFF. V usage is TRBV19 and J usage is TRBJ2-1, with 7 bases fitting TRBD1. The length of the CDR3 is 13 residues. V lost 6 bases and J lost 8; bases outside the gene matches: 7. The V gene's germline CDR1 is LNHDA and CDR2 SQIVND (reference sequence). The whole variable domain, remainder taken from reference TRBV19 and TRBJ2-1, is DGGITQSPKYLFRKEGQNVTLSCEQNLNHDAMYWYRQDPGQGLRLIYYSQIVNDFQKGDIAEGYSVSREKKESFPLTVTSAQKNPTAFYLCASRAGGEDEQFFGPGTRLTVL.